This record covers a single T cell receptor (beta chain). The sample belongs to a study of blood T cell repertoires in COVID-19. Overall study context: The samples span acute and convalescent COVID-19 from the United States, Italy and Spain. PBMCs, B-cell-depleted T cells, or T cells were the source of the cDNA or gDNA that made up the material.

Study processing details: Estimated nucleated cell counts came from reference gene primer amplification. Clones were sequenced by immunoSEQ multiplex PCR, and TCRdb holds only the in-frame ones, with some missing. V, J and clone size are taken as reported in that table, and D and trimming were inferred from the DNA itself. Among about 20,000 clones, 79% were seen once, and the ten largest hold roughly three fifths. Germline CDR1 is MNHEY and CDR2 is SMNVEV (reference sequence). This CDR3 region has 13 residues. The V gene end was trimmed by 8 bases and the J gene end by 1 base; junction bases not matched to a gene: 4.

The sequencing sample was made of peripheral blood. The genes are TRBV27 and TRBJ1-2; 7 bases fit TRBD1. The clonotype was recovered from an elderly man with acute or convalescent COVID-19. This CDR3 reads CASRGQDNYGYTF. DNA of the CDR3: TGTGCCAGCCGAGGACAGGATAACTATGGCTACACCTTC.